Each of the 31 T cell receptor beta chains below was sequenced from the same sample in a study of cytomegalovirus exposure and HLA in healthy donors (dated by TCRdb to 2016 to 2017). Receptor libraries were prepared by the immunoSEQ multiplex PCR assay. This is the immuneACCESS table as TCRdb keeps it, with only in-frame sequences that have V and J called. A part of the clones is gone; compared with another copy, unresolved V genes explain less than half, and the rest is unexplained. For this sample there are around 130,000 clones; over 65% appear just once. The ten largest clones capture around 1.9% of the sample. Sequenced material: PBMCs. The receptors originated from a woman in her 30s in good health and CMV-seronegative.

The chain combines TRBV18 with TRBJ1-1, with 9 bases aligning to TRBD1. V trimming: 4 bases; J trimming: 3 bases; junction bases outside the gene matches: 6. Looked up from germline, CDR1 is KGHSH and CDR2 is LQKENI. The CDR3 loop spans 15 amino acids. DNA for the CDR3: TGTGCCAGCTCACACTCGACAGGGGGTGACACTGAAGCTTTCTTT. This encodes CASSHSTGGDTEAFF.

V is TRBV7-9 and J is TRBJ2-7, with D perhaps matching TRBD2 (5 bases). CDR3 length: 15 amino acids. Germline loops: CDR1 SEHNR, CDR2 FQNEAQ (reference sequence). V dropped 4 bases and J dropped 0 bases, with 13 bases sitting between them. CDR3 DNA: TGTGCCAGCAGCTCCCCCGGGAAAAACTCCTACGAGCAGTACTTC. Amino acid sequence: CASSSPGKNSYEQYF.

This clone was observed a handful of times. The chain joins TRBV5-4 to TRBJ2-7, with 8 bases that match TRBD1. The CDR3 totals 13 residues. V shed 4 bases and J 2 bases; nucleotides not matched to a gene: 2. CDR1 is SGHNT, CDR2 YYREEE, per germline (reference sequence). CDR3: CASSRGQAYEQYF. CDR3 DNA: TGTGCCAGCAGCCGGGGACAGGCCTACGAGCAGTACTTC.

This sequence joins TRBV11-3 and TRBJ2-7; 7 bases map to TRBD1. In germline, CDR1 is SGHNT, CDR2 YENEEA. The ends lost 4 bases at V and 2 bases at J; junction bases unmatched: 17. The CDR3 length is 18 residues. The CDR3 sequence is CASSWEKGAMKTAYEQYF. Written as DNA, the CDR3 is TGTGCCAGCAGCTGGGAGAAGGGGGCGATGAAGACGGCCTACGAGCAGTACTTC.

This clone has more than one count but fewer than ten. The CDR3 nucleotides are TGTGCCAGCAGTGCCCCCCCTAGTAGGCTTCCCCTCCACTTT. Protein: CASSAPPSRLPLHF. The rearrangement joins TRBV2 to TRBJ1-6; D remains ambiguous. This CDR3 has 14 residues. CDR1 is SNHLY and CDR2 is FYNNEI in the germline V gene. Trimming left V 4 bases short and J 13 bases short, with 17 bases between.

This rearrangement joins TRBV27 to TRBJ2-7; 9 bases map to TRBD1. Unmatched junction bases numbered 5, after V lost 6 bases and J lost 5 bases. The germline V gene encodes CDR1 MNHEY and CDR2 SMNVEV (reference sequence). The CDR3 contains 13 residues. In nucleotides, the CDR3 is TGTGCCAGCAGCCGGGACAGGGAACACGAGCAGTACTTC. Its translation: CASSRDREHEQYF.

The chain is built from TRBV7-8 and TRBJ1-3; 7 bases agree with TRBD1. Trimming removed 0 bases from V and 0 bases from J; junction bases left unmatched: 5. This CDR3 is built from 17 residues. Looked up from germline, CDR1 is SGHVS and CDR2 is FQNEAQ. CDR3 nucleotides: TGTGCCAGCAGCTTAGCGCTGAGGGGGCTCTCTGGAAACACCATATATTTT. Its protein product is CASSLALRGLSGNTIYF.

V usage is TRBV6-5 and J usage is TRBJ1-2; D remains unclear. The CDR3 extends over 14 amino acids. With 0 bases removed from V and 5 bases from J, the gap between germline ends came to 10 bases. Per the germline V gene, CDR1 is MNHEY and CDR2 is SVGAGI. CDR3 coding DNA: TGTGCCAGCAGTTACTCGAGAATCGTTTATGGCTACACCTTC. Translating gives CASSYSRIVYGYTF.

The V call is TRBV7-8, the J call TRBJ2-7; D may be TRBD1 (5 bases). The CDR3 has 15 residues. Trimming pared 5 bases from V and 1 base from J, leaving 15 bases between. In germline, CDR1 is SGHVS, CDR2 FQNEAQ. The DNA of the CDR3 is TGTGCCAGCAGCCCAACCCAGGGTTCTTCCTACGAGCAGTACTTC. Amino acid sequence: CASSPTQGSSYEQYF.

The CDR3 reads CASSWISAATSGQTHTDTQYF. CDR3 nucleotides: TGTGCCAGCAGCTGGATCAGTGCCGCGACCTCAGGACAGACCCACACAGATACGCAGTATTTT. The V and J genes are TRBV13 and TRBJ2-3; tentatively, D is TRBD1 (6 bases). V lost 4 bases and J lost 2, with 31 bases in between. Per the germline V gene, CDR1 is PRHDT and CDR2 is FYEKMQ (reference sequence). The CDR3 totals 21 residues.

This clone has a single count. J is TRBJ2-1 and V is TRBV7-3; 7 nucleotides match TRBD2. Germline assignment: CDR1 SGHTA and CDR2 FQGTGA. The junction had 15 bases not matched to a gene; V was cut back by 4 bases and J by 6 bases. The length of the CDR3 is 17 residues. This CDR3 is CASSYLGLPGRSNEQFF. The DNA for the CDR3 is TGTGCCAGCAGCTACTTGGGACTACCAGGGCGCTCCAATGAGCAGTTCTTC.

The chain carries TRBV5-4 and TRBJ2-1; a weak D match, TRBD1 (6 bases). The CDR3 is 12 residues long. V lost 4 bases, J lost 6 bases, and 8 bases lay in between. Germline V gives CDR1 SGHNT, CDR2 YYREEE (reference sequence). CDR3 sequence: CASSGQINEQFF. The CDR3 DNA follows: TGTGCCAGCAGCGGACAGATCAATGAGCAGTTCTTC.

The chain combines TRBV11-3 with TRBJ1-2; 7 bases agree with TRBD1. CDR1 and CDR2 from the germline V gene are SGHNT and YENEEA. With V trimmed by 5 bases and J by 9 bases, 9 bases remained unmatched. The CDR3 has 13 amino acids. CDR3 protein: CASSHDRAGRYTF. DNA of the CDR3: TGTGCCAGCAGCCACGACAGGGCTGGGCGCTACACCTTC. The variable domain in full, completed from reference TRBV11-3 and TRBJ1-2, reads EAGVVQSPRYKIIEKKQPVAFWCNPISGHNTLYWYLQNLGQGPELLIRYENEEAVDDSQLPKDRFSAERLKGVDSTLKIQPAELGDSAVYLCASSHDRAGRYTFGSGTRLTVV.

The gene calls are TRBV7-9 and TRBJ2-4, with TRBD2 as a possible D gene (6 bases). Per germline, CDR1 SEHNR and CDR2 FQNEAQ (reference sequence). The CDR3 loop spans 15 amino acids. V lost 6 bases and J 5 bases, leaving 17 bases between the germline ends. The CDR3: CASSFPAWGENIQYF. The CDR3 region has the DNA TGTGCCAGCAGTTTTCCAGCGTGGGGGGAAAACATTCAGTACTTC.

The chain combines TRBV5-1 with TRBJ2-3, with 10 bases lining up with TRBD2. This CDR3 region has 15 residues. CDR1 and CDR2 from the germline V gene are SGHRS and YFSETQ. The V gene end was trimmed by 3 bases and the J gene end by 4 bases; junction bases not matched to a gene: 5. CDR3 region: CASSSAGTSADTQYF. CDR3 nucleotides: TGCGCCAGCAGCTCCGCCGGGACTAGCGCAGATACGCAGTATTTT.

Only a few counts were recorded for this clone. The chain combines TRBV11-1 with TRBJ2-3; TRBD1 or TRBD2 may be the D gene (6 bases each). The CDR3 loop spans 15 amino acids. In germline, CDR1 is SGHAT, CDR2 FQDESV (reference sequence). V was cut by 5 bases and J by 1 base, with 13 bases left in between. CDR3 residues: CASSVGGLGTDTQYF. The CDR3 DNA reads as TGTGCCAGCAGCGTAGGGGGGCTGGGCACAGATACGCAGTATTTT.

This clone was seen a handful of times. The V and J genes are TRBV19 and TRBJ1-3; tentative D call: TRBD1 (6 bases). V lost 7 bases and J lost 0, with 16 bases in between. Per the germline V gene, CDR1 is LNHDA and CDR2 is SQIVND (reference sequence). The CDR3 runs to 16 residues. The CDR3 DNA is TGTGCCAGTAACGATGGGGGAGGGGGCTCTGGAAACACCATATATTTT. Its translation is CASNDGGGGSGNTIYF. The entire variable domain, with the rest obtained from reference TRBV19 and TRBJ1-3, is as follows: DGGITQSPKYLFRKEGQNVTLSCEQNLNHDAMYWYRQDPGQGLRLIYYSQIVNDFQKGDIAEGYSVSREKKESFPLTVTSAQKNPTAFYLCASNDGGGGSGNTIYFGEGSWLTVV.

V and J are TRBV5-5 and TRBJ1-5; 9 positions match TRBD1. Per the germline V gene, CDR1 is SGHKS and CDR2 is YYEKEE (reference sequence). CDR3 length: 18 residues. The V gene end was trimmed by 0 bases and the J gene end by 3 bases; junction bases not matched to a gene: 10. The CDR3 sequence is CASSLVQGALGSNQPQHF. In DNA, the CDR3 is TGTGCCAGCAGCTTGGTACAGGGGGCCTTAGGTTCCAATCAGCCCCAGCATTTT. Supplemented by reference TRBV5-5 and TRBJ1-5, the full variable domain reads DAGVTQSPTHLIKTRGQQVTLRCSPISGHKSVSWYQQVLGQGPQFIFQYYEKEERGRGNFPDRFSARQFPNYSSELNVNALLLGDSALYLCASSLVQGALGSNQPQHFGDGTRLSIL.

This chain's CDR3 is CASSSLSGATDTQYF. The CDR3 DNA sequence: TGTGCCAGCAGCTCCCTCAGCGGGGCCACAGATACGCAGTATTTT. The rearrangement links TRBV6-5 to TRBJ2-3; 7 bases align to TRBD2. Germline CDR1 MNHEY, CDR2 SVGAGI. This CDR3 has 15 residues. The ends lost 6 bases at V and 2 bases at J; junction bases unmatched: 8.

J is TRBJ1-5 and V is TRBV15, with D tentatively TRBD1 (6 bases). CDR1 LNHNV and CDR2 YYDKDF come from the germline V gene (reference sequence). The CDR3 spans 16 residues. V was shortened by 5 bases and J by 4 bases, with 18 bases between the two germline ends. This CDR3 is CATSVFPDRKNQPQHF. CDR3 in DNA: TGTGCCACCAGCGTTTTTCCTGACAGGAAGAATCAGCCCCAGCATTTT.

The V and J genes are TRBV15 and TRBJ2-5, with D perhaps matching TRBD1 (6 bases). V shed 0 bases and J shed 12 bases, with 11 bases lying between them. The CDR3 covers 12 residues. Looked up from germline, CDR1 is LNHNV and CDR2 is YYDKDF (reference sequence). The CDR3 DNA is TGTGCCACCAGCAGAGATCAGGGGCGGGAGTACTTC. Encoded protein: CATSRDQGREYF. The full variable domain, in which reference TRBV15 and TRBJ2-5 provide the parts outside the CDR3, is DAMVIQNPRYQVTQFGKPVTLSCSQTLNHNVMYWYQQKSSQAPKLLFHYYDKDFNNEADTPDNFQSRRPNTSFCFLDIRSPGLGDTAMYLCATSRDQGREYFGPGTRLLVL.

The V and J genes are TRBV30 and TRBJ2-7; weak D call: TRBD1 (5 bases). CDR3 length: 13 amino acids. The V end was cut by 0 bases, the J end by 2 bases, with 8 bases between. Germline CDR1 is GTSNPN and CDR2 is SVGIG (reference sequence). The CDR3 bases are TGTGCCTGGAGTGTCGAAGGGGCCTACGAGCAGTACTTC. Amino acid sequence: CAWSVEGAYEQYF.

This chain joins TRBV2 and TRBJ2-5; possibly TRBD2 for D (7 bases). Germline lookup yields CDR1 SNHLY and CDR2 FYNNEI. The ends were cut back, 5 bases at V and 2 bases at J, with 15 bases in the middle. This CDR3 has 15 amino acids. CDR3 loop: CASSLGRGRQETQYF. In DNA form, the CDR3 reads TGTGCCAGCAGTCTCGGGCGGGGGCGGCAAGAGACCCAGTACTTC. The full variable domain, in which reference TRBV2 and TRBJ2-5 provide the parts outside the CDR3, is EPEVTQTPSHQVTQMGQEVILRCVPISNHLYFYWYRQILGQKVEFLVSFYNNEISEKSEIFDDQFSVERPDGSNFTLKIRSTKLEDSAMYFCASSLGRGRQETQYFGPGTRLLVL.

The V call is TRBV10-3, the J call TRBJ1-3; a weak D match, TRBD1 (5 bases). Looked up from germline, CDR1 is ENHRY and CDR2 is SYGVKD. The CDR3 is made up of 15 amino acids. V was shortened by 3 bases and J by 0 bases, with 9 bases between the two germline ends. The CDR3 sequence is CAISDTGLSGNTIYF. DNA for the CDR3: TGTGCCATCAGTGATACAGGCCTCTCTGGAAACACCATATATTTT.

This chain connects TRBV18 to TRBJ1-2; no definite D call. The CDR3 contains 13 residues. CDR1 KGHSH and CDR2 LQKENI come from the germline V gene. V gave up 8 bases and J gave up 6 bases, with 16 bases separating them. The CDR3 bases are TGTGCCAGCACCCAGGCCGCGGGAGATGGCTACACCTTC. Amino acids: CASTQAAGDGYTF.

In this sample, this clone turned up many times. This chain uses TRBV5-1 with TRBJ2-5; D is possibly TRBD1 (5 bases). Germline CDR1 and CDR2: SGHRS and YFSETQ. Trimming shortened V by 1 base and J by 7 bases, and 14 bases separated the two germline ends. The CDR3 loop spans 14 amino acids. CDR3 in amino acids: CASSLTHFQGTQYF. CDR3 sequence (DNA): TGCGCCAGCAGCTTGACTCATTTCCAGGGGACCCAGTACTTC. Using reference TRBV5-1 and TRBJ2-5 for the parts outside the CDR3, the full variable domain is KAGVTQTPRYLIKTRGQQVTLSCSPISGHRSVSWYQQTPGQGLQFLFEYFSETQRNKGNFPGRFSGRQFSNSRSEMNVSTLELGDSALYLCASSLTHFQGTQYFGPGTRLLVL.

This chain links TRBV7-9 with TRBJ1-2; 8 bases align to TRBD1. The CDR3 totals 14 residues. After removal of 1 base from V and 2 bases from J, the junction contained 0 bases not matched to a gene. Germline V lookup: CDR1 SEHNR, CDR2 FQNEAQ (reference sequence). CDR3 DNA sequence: TGTGCCAGCAGCTTAGACAGGGGGAACTATGGCTACACCTTC. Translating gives CASSLDRGNYGYTF.

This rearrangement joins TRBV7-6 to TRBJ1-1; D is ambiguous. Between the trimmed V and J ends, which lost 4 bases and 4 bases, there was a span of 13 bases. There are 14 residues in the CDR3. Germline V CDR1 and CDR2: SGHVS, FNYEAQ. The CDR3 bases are TGTGCCAGCAGCTCTAGATCCCTGGGCACTGAAGCTTTCTTT. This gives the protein CASSSRSLGTEAFF.

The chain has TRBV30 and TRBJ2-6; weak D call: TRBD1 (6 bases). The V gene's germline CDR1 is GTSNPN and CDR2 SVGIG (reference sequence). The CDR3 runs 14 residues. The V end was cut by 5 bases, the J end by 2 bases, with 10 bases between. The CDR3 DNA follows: TGTGCCTGGGGAGACAGGACTGGGGCCAACGTCCTGACTTTC. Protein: CAWGDRTGANVLTF.

This CDR3 is CASSYSSPRNTEAFF. The CDR3 bases are TGTGCCAGCAGTTACTCGAGCCCGAGGAACACTGAAGCTTTCTTT. The chain uses TRBV6-5 and TRBJ1-1, with unresolved D. Deletions cut 0 bases from V and 1 base from J, with 9 bases between. The CDR3 contains 15 residues. In germline, CDR1 is MNHEY, CDR2 SVGAGI.

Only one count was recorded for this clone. As DNA, the CDR3 is TGTGCCTGGAGCGTAAGTACAGGCGGACACGGGGAGCTGTTTTTT. It encodes CAWSVSTGGHGELFF. The chain has TRBV30 and TRBJ2-2, with D maybe TRBD1 (5 bases). This CDR3 is built from 15 residues. Trimming stripped 3 bases from V and 7 bases from J, with 18 bases between. Germline V gives CDR1 GTSNPN, CDR2 SVGIG (reference sequence). The whole variable domain, remainder taken from reference TRBV30 and TRBJ2-2, is SQTIHQWPATLVQPVGSPLSLECTVEGTSNPNLYWYRQAAGRGLQLLFYSVGIGQISSEVPQNLSASRPQDRQFILSSKKLLLSDSGFYLCAWSVSTGGHGELFFGEGSRLTVL.